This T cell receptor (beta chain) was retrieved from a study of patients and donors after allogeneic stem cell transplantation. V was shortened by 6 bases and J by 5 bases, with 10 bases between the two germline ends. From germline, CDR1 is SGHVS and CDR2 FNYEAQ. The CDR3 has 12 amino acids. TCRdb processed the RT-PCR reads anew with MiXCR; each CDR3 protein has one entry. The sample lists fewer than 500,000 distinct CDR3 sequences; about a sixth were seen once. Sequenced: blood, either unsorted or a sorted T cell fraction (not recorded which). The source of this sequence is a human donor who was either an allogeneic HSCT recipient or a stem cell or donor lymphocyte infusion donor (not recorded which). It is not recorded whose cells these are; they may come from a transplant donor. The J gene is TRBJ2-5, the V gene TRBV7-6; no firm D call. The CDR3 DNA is TGTGCCAGCAGATCCATTGCCGAGACCCAGTACTTC. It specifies CASRSIAETQYF.